The source of this T cell receptor (beta chain) is a study of T cell responses to AZD1222 COVID-19 vaccine. About the study: Second-dose groups at about 4 or about 12 weeks were pooled.

Notes on this clone: Antigen unknown.

Study results and limitations: Nearly half of unique spike-specific TCRs reportedly avoided B.1.351 and B.1.1.7 mutated regions. Clonal diversity may have been underestimated in mostly white British donors. Baseline serostatus was positive in only six AZD1222 recipients.

Clones were sequenced by immunoSEQ multiplex PCR, and TCRdb holds only the in-frame ones, with some missing. The profile shows 90,000 to 150,000 clones, just under 90% of them singletons. V shed 0 bases and J shed 0 bases, with 4 bases lying between them. Germline values: CDR1 LGHNA, CDR2 YNFKEQ. The CDR3 extends over 14 amino acids. This receptor was taken from an adult in good health. The material was peripheral blood, obtained on day 0 of AZD1222 vaccination. J is TRBJ2-3 and V is TRBV4-2; no definite D call. For the CDR3, the DNA is TGTGCCAGCAGCCAAGACTGGAGCACAGATACGCAGTATTTT. Amino acid sequence: CASSQDWSTDTQYF.